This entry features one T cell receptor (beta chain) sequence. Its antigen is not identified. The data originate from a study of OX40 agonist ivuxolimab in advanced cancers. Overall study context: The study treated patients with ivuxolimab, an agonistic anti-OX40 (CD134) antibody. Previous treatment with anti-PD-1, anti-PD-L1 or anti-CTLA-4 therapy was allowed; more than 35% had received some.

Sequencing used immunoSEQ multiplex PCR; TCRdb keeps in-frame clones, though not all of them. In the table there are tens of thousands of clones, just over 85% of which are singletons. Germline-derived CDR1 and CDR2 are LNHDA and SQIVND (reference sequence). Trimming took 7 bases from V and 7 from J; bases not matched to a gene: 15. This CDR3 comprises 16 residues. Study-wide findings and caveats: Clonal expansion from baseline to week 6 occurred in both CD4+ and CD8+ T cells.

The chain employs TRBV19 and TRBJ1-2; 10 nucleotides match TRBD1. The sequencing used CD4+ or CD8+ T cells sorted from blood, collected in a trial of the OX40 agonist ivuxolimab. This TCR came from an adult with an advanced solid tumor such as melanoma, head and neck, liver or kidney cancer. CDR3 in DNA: TGTGCCAGTACCCGAATATCGAAGGACAGGGGGACTGGCTACACCTTC. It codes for CASTRISKDRGTGYTF.